The clone carrying this TCR beta chain occurred many times. Its antigen is as yet unknown. TCR beta libraries were built from RNA through three nested multiplex PCR rounds using modified ARM-PCR. TCRdb recomputed calls from the multiplex PCR reads with MiXCR, one row per CDR3 protein. The sample lists about 32,000 distinct CDR3 sequences; approximately 66% were seen once. These data come from a study of tumor-infiltrating lymphocytes in glioblastoma multiforme. General study points: Just one glioblastoma patient contributed to the TCR-mutation comparison.

V dropped 4 bases and J dropped 1 base, with 8 bases sitting between them. The CDR3 totals 13 residues. Looked up from germline, CDR1 is SGHRS and CDR2 is YFSETQ. Sequenced sample: brain tumor tissue. The clonotype was recovered from a male donor with glioblastoma. The chain employs TRBV5-1 and TRBJ1-1; D perhaps matches TRBD1 (5 bases). The CDR3 spells CASSQDRNTEAFF. For the CDR3, the DNA is TGCGCCAGCAGCCAAGACAGGAACACTGAAGCTTTCTTT.